This is a list of T cell receptor beta chains from one sample in a study of T cell changes during pregnancy in multiple sclerosis. Assay: immunoSEQ multiplex PCR; the TCRdb copy retains only in-frame clones and omits some. The table records roughly 84,000 clones, roughly 93% of them present only once. The material sequenced was peripheral blood, taken in the third trimester of pregnancy. The receptors were gathered from a female donor in good health, enrolled as a control in a pregnancy study. The CDR3 runs from the conserved cysteine through the conserved F or W. A D gene is named only where the DNA matches it firmly. Clone size is given for some rows only: seen once, a few or many times, or a class if the clone is expanded.

clone size: -; V gene: TRBV11-2; J gene: TRBJ1-2; D gene: -; CDR3 DNA: TGTGCCAGCAGCTTGGACAGCCCTAACTATGGCTACACCTTC; CDR3 protein: CASSLDSPNYGYTF
clone size: -; V gene: TRBV7-6; J gene: TRBJ2-3; D gene: TRBD2; CDR3 DNA: TGTGCCAGCAGCTCCCGGACTAGCGGAAGGAGACAGTATTTT; CDR3 protein: CASSSRTSGRRQYF
clone size: -; V gene: TRBV28; J gene: TRBJ2-7; D gene: TRBD1; CDR3 DNA: TGTGCCAGCAGCCGACAGGGCCCCTACGAGCAGTACTTC; CDR3 protein: CASSRQGPYEQYF
clone size: once; V gene: TRBV28; J gene: TRBJ2-7; D gene: TRBD2; CDR3 DNA: TGTGCCAGCAGCAACAAGACTAGCGGGTTGTGTTACGAGCAGTACTTC; CDR3 protein: CASSNKTSGLCYEQYF
clone size: once; V gene: TRBV30; J gene: TRBJ2-6; D gene: -; CDR3 DNA: TGTGCCTGGAGTGCAGACAACTCTGGGGCCAACGTCCTGACTTTC; CDR3 protein: CAWSADNSGANVLTF
clone size: -; V gene: TRBV27; J gene: TRBJ2-7; D gene: TRBD1; CDR3 DNA: TGTGCCAGCAGTCCCCGGGACAGGGGAGTGTACGAGCAGTACTTC; CDR3 protein: CASSPRDRGVYEQYF
clone size: -; V gene: TRBV9; J gene: TRBJ2-5; D gene: -; CDR3 DNA: TGTGCCAGCAGCGTAGGAGTTGCAGGAGAGACCCAGTACTTC; CDR3 protein: CASSVGVAGETQYF
clone size: -; V gene: TRBV10-3; J gene: TRBJ2-2; D gene: TRBD2; CDR3 DNA: TGTGCCATCTCACCGGGAGGGGGGGACACCGGGGAGCTGTTTTTT; CDR3 protein: CAISPGGGDTGELFF
clone size: -; V gene: TRBV6-5; J gene: TRBJ1-5; D gene: TRBD1; CDR3 DNA: TGTGCCAGCAGTTCGTCCGGGACAGGGTTTATTCAGCCCCAGCATTTT; CDR3 protein: CASSSSGTGFIQPQHF
clone size: -; V gene: TRBV7-9; J gene: TRBJ2-1; D gene: TRBD2; CDR3 DNA: TGTGCCAGCAGCTCGCGGGAGGGCCTGGCCAATGAGCAGTTCTTC; CDR3 protein: CASSSREGLANEQFF